This T cell receptor (beta chain) was recorded in a study of OX40 agonist ivuxolimab in advanced cancers. Repertoires were generated with immunoSEQ multiplex PCR, while TCRdb's copy carries only in-frame clones and drops some. The sample has 80,000 to 95,000 clones, about 89% seen once. The material was CD4+ or CD8+ T cells sorted from blood, obtained in a trial of the OX40 agonist ivuxolimab. This TCR was recovered from an adult with an advanced solid tumor such as melanoma, head and neck, liver or kidney cancer.

The CDR3 sequence: CATSRFFRGGNTEAFF. DNA for the CDR3: TGTGCCACCAGCCGGTTTTTCAGGGGTGGGAACACTGAAGCTTTCTTT. The J gene is TRBJ1-1, the V gene TRBV15, with a weak D call TRBD1 (6 bases). The germline CDR1 and CDR2 sequences are LNHNV and YYDKDF (reference sequence). V was trimmed by 5 bases and J by 1 base, leaving 17 bases between them. The length of the CDR3 is 16 residues.